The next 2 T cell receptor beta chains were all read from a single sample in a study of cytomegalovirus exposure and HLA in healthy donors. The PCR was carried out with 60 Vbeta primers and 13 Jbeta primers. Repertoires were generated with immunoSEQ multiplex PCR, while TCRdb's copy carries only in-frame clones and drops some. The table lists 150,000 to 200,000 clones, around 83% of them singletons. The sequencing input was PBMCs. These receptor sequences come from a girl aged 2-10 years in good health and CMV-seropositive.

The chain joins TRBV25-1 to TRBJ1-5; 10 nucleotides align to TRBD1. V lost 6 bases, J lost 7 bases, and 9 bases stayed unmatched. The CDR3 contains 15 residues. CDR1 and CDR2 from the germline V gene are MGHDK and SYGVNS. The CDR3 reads CASSESGQGYQPQHF. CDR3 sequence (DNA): TGTGCCAGCAGCGAGTCGGGACAGGGGTACCAGCCCCAGCATTTT.

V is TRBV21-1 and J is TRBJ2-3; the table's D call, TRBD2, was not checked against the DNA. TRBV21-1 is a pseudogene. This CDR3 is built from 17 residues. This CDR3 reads CASSSTRGGRVADTQYF. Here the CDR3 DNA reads TGTGCCAGCAGCTCCACCCGTGGGGGGAGGGTCGCAGATACGCAGTATTTT.